These 25 T cell receptor beta chains share one sample of origin, sequenced in a study of control samples from healthy donors and cancer patients. Method: immunoSEQ multiplex PCR; TCRdb's copy keeps in-frame clones and lacks some. The sample comprises roughly 120,000 clones, more than 75% of which are singletons, and about 2.5% rests with the top ten. Sequencing input: blood. Receptors originate from a woman between 65 and 79 years old in good health.

This chain uses TRBV7-9 with TRBJ1-4; perhaps TRBD1 as D (5 bases). The V gene lost 6 bases and the J gene lost 2 bases, with 10 bases spanning the gap. The CDR3 covers 14 residues. CDR1 is SEHNR, CDR2 FQNEAQ, per germline (reference sequence). This CDR3 is CASSWGGTNEKLFF. The CDR3 bases are TGTGCCAGCAGTTGGGGCGGTACTAATGAAAAACTGTTTTTT.

The chain joins TRBV9 to TRBJ1-3, with 7 nucleotides matching TRBD1. CDR3 length equals 15 residues. Trimming cost V 0 bases and J 3 bases; bases outside gene matches: 3. Germline CDR1 SGDLS, CDR2 YYNGEE. In nucleotides, the CDR3 is TGTGCCAGCAGCGTAGTGGCAGGGGGTGGAAACACCATATATTTT. Translated, it gives CASSVVAGGGNTIYF. Full variable domain (remainder filled in from reference TRBV9 and TRBJ1-3): DSGVTQTPKHLITATGQRVTLRCSPRSGDLSVYWYQQSLDQGLQFLIQYYNGEERAKGNILERFSAQQFPDLHSELNLSSLELGDSALYFCASSVVAGGGNTIYFGEGSWLTVV.

In this sample, this clone turned up a few times. The chain joins TRBV24-1 to TRBJ2-2; no definite D call. Trimming shortened V by 4 bases and J by 0 bases, and 2 bases separated the two germline ends. The germline gives CDR1 KGHDR, CDR2 SFDVKD. This CDR3 contains 13 residues. In DNA, the CDR3 is TGTGCCACCAGTGAACCGAACACCGGGGAGCTGTTTTTT. Translated, it gives CATSEPNTGELFF.

The rearrangement joins TRBV5-1 to TRBJ1-2; D remains unclear. Between the trimmed V and J ends, which lost 2 bases and 2 bases, there was a span of 10 bases. CDR1 SGHRS and CDR2 YFSETQ come from the germline V gene. The CDR3 covers 14 residues. The CDR3 region has the DNA TGCGCCAGCAGCTTACTGGACGGGAACTATGGCTACACCTTC. As protein: CASSLLDGNYGYTF. Complete variable domain (other parts from reference TRBV5-1 and TRBJ1-2): KAGVTQTPRYLIKTRGQQVTLSCSPISGHRSVSWYQQTPGQGLQFLFEYFSETQRNKGNFPGRFSGRQFSNSRSEMNVSTLELGDSALYLCASSLLDGNYGYTFGSGTRLTVV.

This sequence joins TRBV9 and TRBJ2-7; D is unclear. The germline gives CDR1 SGDLS, CDR2 YYNGEE. V lost 4 bases and J lost 0, with 11 bases in between. CDR3 size: 14 residues. CDR3 nucleotides: TGTGCCAGCAGCCCCCAGGACGGCTCCTACGAGCAGTACTTC. It translates to CASSPQDGSYEQYF.

This chain connects TRBV25-1 to TRBJ1-4, with D possibly being TRBD1 (6 bases). This CDR3 has 15 amino acids. Germline CDR1 is MGHDK and CDR2 is SYGVNS. V was cut by 6 bases and J by 0 bases, with 11 bases left in between. CDR3 sequence: CASRGEGATNEKLFF. DNA of the CDR3: TGTGCCAGCAGAGGGGAGGGGGCAACTAATGAAAAACTGTTTTTT.

The rearrangement joins TRBV5-4 to TRBJ2-7; 9 nucleotides match TRBD1. Losses at the gene ends were 4 bases for V and 5 bases for J; bases not matched to a gene: 13. The CDR3 consists of 16 residues. CDR1 is SGHNT and CDR2 is YYREEE in the germline V gene (reference sequence). As DNA, the CDR3 is TGTGCCAGCAGCCTAGGGCCGGGACAGGGTAGCCACGAGCAGTACTTC. Amino acids: CASSLGPGQGSHEQYF.

V gene TRBV6-6 combines with J gene TRBJ1-1; weak D call: TRBD1 (5 bases). Germline V gene sequence: CDR1 MNHNY, CDR2 SVGAGI (reference sequence). CDR3 length equals 12 residues. Trimming cost V 6 bases and J 6 bases, with 11 bases left between them. CDR3 region: CASRPRGPEAFF. The CDR3, as DNA: TGTGCCAGCAGACCCCGGGGACCTGAAGCTTTCTTT.

The chain recombines TRBV24-1 with TRBJ2-1; D remains ambiguous. Trimming shortened V by 5 bases and J by 0 bases, and 13 bases separated the two germline ends. CDR1 and CDR2 (germline): KGHDR, SFDVKD. The length of the CDR3 is 16 residues. This chain's CDR3 is CATSAMGMSSYNEQFF. As DNA, the CDR3 is TGTGCCACCAGTGCCATGGGGATGAGCTCCTACAATGAGCAGTTCTTC.

CDR3 DNA: TGTGCCAGCAGTGAATTCAAGGGAACGGAGACCCAGTACTTC. Protein: CASSEFKGTETQYF. The gene calls are TRBV25-1 and TRBJ2-5, with D hard to call. This CDR3 contains 14 residues. Trimming shortened V by 1 base and J by 5 bases, and 11 bases separated the two germline ends. Germline CDR1 MGHDK, CDR2 SYGVNS.

This chain connects TRBV6-2 or TRBV6-3 to TRBJ2-5; TRBD2 matches 8 bases. The V gene end was trimmed by 3 bases and the J gene end by 2 bases; junction bases not matched to a gene: 5. The CDR3 sequence is 15 residues long. Germline V gene lookup returns CDR1 MNHEY and CDR2 SVGEGT. CDR3: CASSYFPGGQETQYF. Here the CDR3 DNA reads TGTGCCAGCAGTTATTTCCCGGGGGGGCAAGAGACCCAGTACTTC.

This clone was detected a few times. The rearrangement uses TRBV7-2 and TRBJ1-5; D not certain. The CDR3 spans 16 residues. Deletions cut 0 bases from V and 1 base from J, with 10 bases between. The germline V gene encodes CDR1 SGHTA and CDR2 FQGNSA. The CDR3: CASSLASPRSNQPQHF. The DNA for the CDR3 is TGTGCCAGCAGCTTAGCGTCTCCAAGAAGCAATCAGCCCCAGCATTTT.

The chain recombines TRBV9 with TRBJ2-7; 7 bases align to TRBD1. CDR3 length: 16 amino acids. V trimming: 4 bases; J trimming: 1 base; junction bases outside the gene matches: 11. Germline V gene data show CDR1 as SGDLS and CDR2 as YYNGEE. The CDR3 DNA reads as TGTGCCAGCAGCCCAACTTCTCGACAGGGTTCCTACGAGCAGTACTTC. Its protein product is CASSPTSRQGSYEQYF.

The V and J genes are TRBV18 and TRBJ1-4; D call uncertain. Germline V gene data show CDR1 as KGHSH and CDR2 as LQKENI. This CDR3 has 17 amino acids. With 6 bases removed from V and 0 bases from J, the gap between germline ends came to 17 bases. The CDR3 DNA sequence: TGTGCCAGCTCTCCCAGCGGCAGCCTTGCAACTAATGAAAAACTGTTTTTT. Translation gives CASSPSGSLATNEKLFF.

This clone was picked up one time. This rearrangement joins TRBV27 to TRBJ2-7, with a weak D call TRBD2 (5 bases). V lost 3 bases and J lost 9, with 18 bases in between. The CDR3 runs to 14 residues. The germline V gene has CDR1 MNHEY and CDR2 SMNVEV (reference sequence). The CDR3 DNA sequence: TGTGCCAGCAGTTTTCTAGCAGGACCCCGCGTGCAGTACTTC. This encodes CASSFLAGPRVQYF.

This sequence joins TRBV7-9 and TRBJ2-3; 10 bases are shared with TRBD2. The germline gives CDR1 SEHNR, CDR2 FQNEAQ (reference sequence). The CDR3 extends over 15 amino acids. The V and J ends lost 4 bases and 6 bases, in that order; junction bases with no gene match: 7. This chain's CDR3 is CASSSAGGPSDTQYF. CDR3 sequence (DNA): TGTGCCAGCAGCTCAGCGGGGGGGCCATCCGATACGCAGTATTTT.

The chain employs TRBV19 and TRBJ2-3; a possible D gene is TRBD1 (6 bases). This CDR3 comprises 13 residues. The V and J ends lost 3 bases and 6 bases respectively, with 10 bases between them. Germline lookup yields CDR1 LNHDA and CDR2 SQIVND (reference sequence). Here the CDR3 DNA reads TGTGCCAGTAGTATCCTTGGGGGCGATACGCAGTATTTT. Encoded protein: CASSILGGDTQYF.

The J gene is TRBJ2-2, the V gene TRBV9; D might be TRBD1 (5 bases). From germline, CDR1 is SGDLS and CDR2 YYNGEE. The V end lost 3 bases, the J end lost 3 bases, and 9 bases lay between the germline ends. This CDR3 contains 14 residues. The CDR3: CASSAQGYTGELFF. CDR3 coding DNA: TGTGCCAGCAGCGCCCAGGGTTACACCGGGGAGCTGTTTTTT.

Details on this clone: Other nucleotide sequences from this sample produce the same CDR3. The CDR3 coding sequence is TGCAGCGTACCATCTGGAAACACCATATATTTT. It codes for CSVPSGNTIYF. V and J are TRBV29-1 and TRBJ1-3; no clear D gene. CDR1 and CDR2 from the germline V gene are SQVTM and ANQGSEA. The CDR3 totals 11 residues. V lost 6 bases to trimming and J lost 1 base, with 4 bases between them.

The chain carries TRBV27 and TRBJ2-5, with 11 bases aligning to TRBD1. This CDR3 region has 15 residues. With 5 bases clipped from V and 4 bases from J, the junction kept 6 bases outside the gene matches. From germline, CDR1 is MNHEY and CDR2 SMNVEV (reference sequence). Written as DNA, the CDR3 is TGTGCCAGCAGTATCTCCGGGACAGGGGGAGAGACCCAGTACTTC. Amino acid sequence: CASSISGTGGETQYF.

In its sample, this clone was seen a few times. As DNA, the CDR3 is TGTGCCAGCAGCCCATACGGGGGGAGCGAGCAGTACTTC. Encoded protein: CASSPYGGSEQYF. The J gene is TRBJ2-7, the V gene TRBV7-6; 7 bases fit TRBD2. This CDR3 is built from 13 residues. CDR1 SGHVS and CDR2 FNYEAQ come from the germline V gene. Trimming took 5 bases from V and 6 from J; bases not matched to a gene: 7.

The CDR3 DNA is TGTGCCAGCAGCAACTACCCGGGACAGGGAACGGAGACCCAGTACTTC. It specifies CASSNYPGQGTETQYF. The chain uses TRBV5-5 and TRBJ2-5, with 9 bases lining up with TRBD1. The CDR3 sequence is 16 residues long. V trimming: 4 bases; J trimming: 5 bases; junction bases outside the gene matches: 12. CDR1 SGHKS and CDR2 YYEKEE come from the germline V gene (reference sequence).

The chain joins TRBV5-1 to TRBJ2-3, with a weak D call TRBD1 (5 bases). Trimming took off 0 bases at V and 2 bases at J, with 19 bases between the two ends. Germline CDR1 SGHRS, CDR2 YFSETQ. This CDR3 contains 18 residues. DNA for the CDR3: TGCGCCAGCAGCTTGGCCCTTCGGACACTCCGCACCACAGATACGCAGTATTTT. As protein: CASSLALRTLRTTDTQYF. Filled out from reference TRBV5-1 and TRBJ2-3, the complete variable domain reads KAGVTQTPRYLIKTRGQQVTLSCSPISGHRSVSWYQQTPGQGLQFLFEYFSETQRNKGNFPGRFSGRQFSNSRSEMNVSTLELGDSALYLCASSLALRTLRTTDTQYFGPGTRLTVL.

This chain uses TRBV7-9 with TRBJ2-1; D possibly corresponds to TRBD2 (6 bases). The germline V gene has CDR1 SEHNR and CDR2 FQNEAQ (reference sequence). V dropped 5 bases and J dropped 6 bases, with 14 bases sitting between them. The CDR3 consists of 14 residues. The CDR3 loop is CASSAGARGNEQFF. DNA for the CDR3: TGTGCCAGCAGCGCCGGGGCGCGGGGCAATGAGCAGTTCTTC.

The chain is built from TRBV9 and TRBJ1-2, with 9 bases fitting TRBD1. The CDR3 is made up of 15 amino acids. Germline loops: CDR1 SGDLS, CDR2 YYNGEE. With V trimmed by 6 bases and J by 5 bases, 11 bases remained unmatched. In DNA, the CDR3 is TGTGCCAGCACCACGGGACAGGGACCGGGGTATGGCTACACCTTC. This translates into CASTTGQGPGYGYTF.